Listed below are T cell receptor beta chains from one sample, sequenced in a study of blood T cell repertoires in COVID-19. Profiled with immunoSEQ multiplex PCR; TCRdb holds only in-frame clones, not every one. Of about 87,000 clones listed, approximately 86% are singletons. The sequenced material came from peripheral blood. The receptors here all came from a woman older than 75 with COVID-19, enrolled during active disease. Both conserved end residues are part of each CDR3. The D gene is left open where the match is weak. Clone size, where shown, is once, few, many, or a class for clones that have expanded.

v_call	clone_size	j_call	d_call	cdr3_aa	cdr3_nt
TRBV5-1	-	TRBJ2-6	TRBD1	CASGRPGQRSGANVLTF	TGCGCCAGCGGGCGGCCGGGACAGAGATCTGGGGCCAACGTCCTGACTTTC
TRBV6-6	-	TRBJ2-5	TRBD2	CASSYPGLVETQYF	TGTGCCAGCAGTTACCCCGGACTAGTCGAGACCCAGTACTTC
TRBV27	-	TRBJ2-7	TRBD2	CASSRLAGDEQYF	TGTGCCAGCAGCAGACTAGCGGGCGACGAGCAGTACTTC
TRBV2	-	TRBJ2-7	-	CASTGGGVEQYF	TGTGCCAGCACTGGAGGGGGCGTCGAGCAGTACTTC
TRBV18	-	TRBJ1-2	-	CASSPSPENYGYTF	TGTGCCAGCTCACCATCGCCGGAGAACTATGGCTACACCTTC
TRBV2	few	TRBJ1-1	TRBD1	CASNTRQGQNTEAFF	TGTGCCAGCAACACTAGACAGGGCCAGAACACTGAAGCTTTCTTT
TRBV2	-	TRBJ2-5	-	CASSDQETQYF	TGTGCCAGCAGCGACCAAGAGACCCAGTACTTC
TRBV10-1	-	TRBJ2-3	-	CASSRDGDTQYF	TGCGCCAGCAGTAGAGATGGAGATACGCAGTATTTT
TRBV6-2/TRBV6-3	-	TRBJ2-3	TRBD2	CASSRAGTSGTDTQYF	TGTGCCAGCAGTAGAGCCGGGACTAGCGGCACAGATACGCAGTATTTT
TRBV6-2/TRBV6-3	once	TRBJ2-7	-	CASSYSSFRQGRDEQYF	TGTGCCAGCAGTTACTCGAGTTTTCGGCAGGGGAGGGACGAGCAGTACTTC
TRBV7-2	-	TRBJ2-5	TRBD2	CASSLAIAGGIQETQYF	TGTGCCAGCAGCTTAGCGATAGCGGGGGGTATCCAAGAGACCCAGTACTTC
TRBV7-2	-	TRBJ1-5	-	CASSLIPGNQPQHF	TGTGCCAGCAGCTTAATCCCGGGGAATCAGCCCCAGCATTTT
TRBV19	-	TRBJ1-1	TRBD1	CASSPLWGQGNTEAFF	TGTGCCAGTAGTCCCCTGTGGGGACAGGGCAACACTGAAGCTTTCTTT
TRBV29-1	-	TRBJ1-2	TRBD1	CSVAVNRGGYTF	TGCAGCGTTGCGGTCAACAGGGGTGGCTACACCTTC
TRBV10-3	-	TRBJ2-3	TRBD1	CAISARTGGGTDTQYF	TGTGCCATCAGTGCTCGTACAGGGGGAGGCACAGATACGCAGTATTTT
TRBV18	-	TRBJ1-6	-	CASSPTAYNSPLHF	TGTGCCAGCTCACCGACAGCGTATAATTCACCCCTCCACTTT
TRBV7-3	-	TRBJ2-1	-	CASSYDSSSYNEQFF	TGTGCCAGCAGTTACGACTCGAGCTCCTACAATGAGCAGTTCTTC
TRBV18	-	TRBJ1-2	TRBD1	CASSLGQAGYGYTF	TGTGCCAGCTCACTAGGACAGGCCGGCTATGGCTACACCTTC
TRBV18	-	TRBJ1-5	TRBD1	CASSPGTGTNQPQHF	TGTGCCAGCTCACCAGGGACAGGGACCAATCAGCCCCAGCATTTT
TRBV6-6	-	TRBJ1-6	-	CASSLDRNRSPLHF	TGTGCCAGCAGCCTGGACAGAAATCGGTCACCCCTCCACTTT
TRBV10-3	once	TRBJ2-1	TRBD1	CASDRGQSNEQFF	TGTGCCAGCGACAGGGGCCAATCCAATGAGCAGTTCTTC
TRBV2	-	TRBJ2-3	-	CARTTGGGLASTDTQYF	TGTGCCAGGACCACAGGGGGAGGACTAGCGAGCACAGATACGCAGTATTTT
TRBV7-3	-	TRBJ2-5	-	CASSLTGQGETQYF	TGTGCCAGCAGCTTAACGGGGCAGGGTGAGACCCAGTACTTC
TRBV5-1	-	TRBJ2-1	TRBD2	CASSLGVAGSSYNEQFF	TGCGCCAGCAGCTTGGGAGTAGCGGGTAGCTCCTACAATGAGCAGTTCTTC
TRBV19	-	TRBJ2-1	-	CAHSLDLSSYNEQFF	TGTGCCCACAGCCTGGATCTGAGCTCCTACAATGAGCAGTTCTTC
TRBV20-1	-	TRBJ1-3	-	CSASKGSAGGNTIYF	TGCAGTGCTAGTAAGGGATCGGCAGGGGGAAACACCATATATTTT
TRBV10-1	-	TRBJ2-7	-	CASRGGYAYEQYF	TGCGCCAGCAGGGGAGGATACGCCTACGAGCAGTACTTC
TRBV18	-	TRBJ2-7	-	CASSPPGQVLVREQYF	TGTGCCAGCTCACCACCGGGGCAGGTGTTGGTCCGCGAGCAGTACTTC
TRBV5-5	-	TRBJ1-1	TRBD1	CASSPNRGHTEAFF	TGTGCCAGCAGCCCAAACAGGGGGCACACTGAAGCTTTCTTT
TRBV9	-	TRBJ1-4	TRBD1	CASSTRTGSNEKLFF	TGTGCCAGCAGCACCCGGACAGGAAGTAATGAAAAACTGTTTTTT
TRBV19	-	TRBJ2-3	-	CASRASTDTQYF	TGTGCCAGTAGGGCCAGCACAGATACGCAGTATTTT
TRBV6-5	-	TRBJ1-2	-	CASKRTEAQSYGYTF	TGTGCCAGCAAAAGGACGGAGGCGCAATCCTATGGCTACACCTTC
TRBV9	-	TRBJ2-1	TRBD2	CASSPRGAGGTISYNEQFF	TGTGCCAGCAGCCCCCGGGGAGCGGGGGGGACTATCTCCTACAATGAGCAGTTCTTC
TRBV18	-	TRBJ2-5	-	CASSPLMDSETQYF	TGTGCCAGCTCACCCCTGATGGACTCGGAGACCCAGTACTTC
TRBV30	-	TRBJ2-7	-	CAWSVGFGGNTYEQYF	TGTGCCTGGAGTGTAGGATTCGGGGGTAACACCTACGAGCAGTACTTC
TRBV27	once	TRBJ2-7	TRBD1	CASSLEQGSEQYF	TGTGCCAGCAGTTTGGAACAGGGGAGCGAGCAGTACTTC
TRBV6-5	-	TRBJ1-1	-	CASSFRSRSRENEAFF	TGTGCCAGCAGTTTTCGATCCCGAAGTCGGGAGAATGAAGCTTTCTTT
TRBV5-6	-	TRBJ2-2	-	CASSLSMNTGELFF	TGTGCCAGCAGCTTGTCCATGAACACCGGGGAGCTGTTTTTT
TRBV6-6	-	TRBJ1-4	TRBD1	CASRTGDIELFF	TGTGCCAGCCGGACAGGGGATATCGAACTGTTTTTT
TRBV6-5	-	TRBJ2-7	-	CASSYGVHGSYEQYF	TGTGCCAGCAGTTACGGAGTTCACGGCTCCTACGAGCAGTACTTC
TRBV6-6	once	TRBJ1-2	TRBD1	CASSLEFGTGDSYGYTF	TGTGCCAGCAGTCTAGAGTTTGGGACAGGGGATTCCTATGGCTACACCTTC
TRBV10-3	-	TRBJ2-7	TRBD2	CATRGQDLALAGLYEQYF	TGTGCCACGAGAGGCCAGGATCTCGCCCTAGCGGGGCTTTACGAGCAGTACTTC
TRBV6-2/TRBV6-3	-	TRBJ2-1	-	CASSYSANEQFF	TGTGCCAGCAGTTACTCTGCGAATGAGCAGTTCTTC
TRBV30	-	TRBJ2-5	-	CAWSAPTPAVQTQYF	TGTGCCTGGAGTGCCCCTACCCCCGCGGTTCAGACCCAGTACTTC
TRBV5-4	-	TRBJ1-2	TRBD1	CASSSGAGTGLSGYTF	TGTGCCAGCAGCTCAGGGGCCGGGACAGGGTTAAGTGGCTACACCTTC
TRBV6-1	-	TRBJ2-1	-	CASSEIRGYNEQFF	TGTGCCAGCAGTGAAATCAGGGGTTACAATGAGCAGTTCTTC
TRBV21-1	-	TRBJ2-3	-	CASSKEPGTSPYTQYF	TGTGCCAGCAGCAAAGAGCCCGGGACTAGCCCCTATACGCAGTATTTT
TRBV6-5	-	TRBJ1-2	-	CASSPGLNGYTF	TGTGCCAGCAGCCCGGGACTGAATGGCTACACCTTC
TRBV7-9	-	TRBJ2-7	TRBD2	CASVGLAGDRDYEQYF	TGTGCCAGCGTGGGGCTAGCGGGAGATCGGGATTACGAGCAGTACTTC
TRBV18	-	TRBJ2-5	TRBD1	CASSGTGTTETQYF	TGTGCCAGCTCAGGGACAGGGACGACGGAGACCCAGTACTTC
TRBV9	-	TRBJ2-7	TRBD2	CASSPRASGSMIYEQYF	TGTGCCAGCAGCCCCCGGGCTAGCGGGAGTATGATCTACGAGCAGTACTTC
TRBV7-2	-	TRBJ2-7	-	CASSFKTGALFYEQYF	TGTGCCAGCAGCTTCAAGACGGGAGCCCTCTTCTACGAGCAGTACTTC
TRBV7-9	-	TRBJ1-1	TRBD1	CASSSDRKYNTEAFF	TGTGCCAGCAGCTCGGACAGGAAATATAACACTGAAGCTTTCTTT
TRBV6-1	once	TRBJ1-1	TRBD1	CASSALTGAVNTEAFF	TGTGCCAGCAGTGCACTGACAGGGGCGGTGAACACTGAAGCTTTCTTT
TRBV5-1	-	TRBJ2-5	TRBD1	CASSLLGTGEETQYF	TGCGCCAGCAGCCTCCTCGGGACAGGGGAGGAGACCCAGTACTTC
TRBV7-8	-	TRBJ2-5	-	CASSSGLPYQETQYF	TGTGCCAGCAGTTCCGGACTACCGTACCAAGAGACCCAGTACTTC
TRBV3-1/TRBV3-2	-	TRBJ2-3	TRBD2	CASSHASGPPGTQYF	TGTGCCAGCAGCCACGCTAGCGGGCCTCCGGGTACGCAGTATTTT